The present entry profiles one T cell receptor (beta chain) with its context. Its matching antigen is unknown. Looked up from germline, CDR1 is LNHNV and CDR2 is YYDKDF (reference sequence). The CDR3 runs to 18 residues. Germline trimming cut 1 base from V and 8 bases from J; bases unmatched to any gene: 17. The data derive from a study of CD8+CD57+ T cells in acquired aplastic anemia. Points from the study as a whole: Between patients and controls, about 31 CD8+ CDR3 sequences were found in common.

Patients picked for sequencing had shown CD8+CD57+ cell expansion detected by flow cytometry. Each patient gave a blood sample that was collected before any therapy had been received. Template material for TCR beta VDJ and CDR3 profiling consisted of genomic DNA. Each CDR3 protein is one row after TCRdb ran MiXCR on the reads. The sample holds hundreds of thousands of distinct CDR3 sequences, around 33% seen once. The material sequenced was sorted CD4+, CD8+, or CD8+CD57+ T cells (not recorded which) from PBMCs. The genes are TRBV15 and TRBJ1-2; the match to TRBD1 covers 9 bases. The sequence came from a human donor with aplastic anemia. The CDR3, as DNA: TGTGCCACCAGCAGAGGGTGGACAGGGGCCCTACCCATAGGGGGCTACACCTTC. Translating it yields CATSRGWTGALPIGGYTF. The whole variable domain, remainder taken from reference TRBV15 and TRBJ1-2, is DAMVIQNPRYQVTQFGKPVTLSCSQTLNHNVMYWYQQKSSQAPKLLFHYYDKDFNNEADTPDNFQSRRPNTSFCFLDIRSPGLGDTAMYLCATSRGWTGALPIGGYTFGSGTRLTVV.